This T cell receptor (beta chain) originates from a study of blood T cell repertoires in COVID-19. Across the whole study: Samples of COVID-19 (acute and convalescent) were obtained from the United States, Italy and Spain. The cDNA or gDNA used as material had been derived from T cells, B-cell-depleted T cells, or PBMCs.

Original processing notes: Scientists estimated how many nucleated cells there were by amplifying reference gene primers. TCRdb's copy holds only in-frame clones and misses some; the assay was immunoSEQ multiplex PCR. V, J and clone size are those of that table, while D and trimming were read from the DNA. The repertoire holds 45,000 to 60,000 clones, 85% to 90% seen once, with about 7.4% in the top ten. This clone was seen only once. CDR3 length: 14 amino acids. V lost 3 bases and J 1 base, leaving 9 bases between the germline ends. CDR1 and CDR2 from the germline V gene are SGHTA and FQGTGA. Sequencing used peripheral blood. The J gene is TRBJ1-1, the V gene TRBV7-3; D unresolved. The TCR originated in a human donor with active COVID-19. The donor label of this sample is uncertain. The CDR3: CASSLVPGNTEAFF. The DNA of the CDR3 is TGTGCCAGCAGCTTGGTTCCGGGGAACACTGAAGCTTTCTTT. Full variable domain (remainder filled in from reference TRBV7-3 and TRBJ1-1): GAGVSQTPSNKVTEKGKYVELRCDPISGHTALYWYRQSLGQGPEFLIYFQGTGAADDSGLPNDRFFAVRPEGSVSTLKIQRTERGDSAVYLCASSLVPGNTEAFFGQGTRLTVV.